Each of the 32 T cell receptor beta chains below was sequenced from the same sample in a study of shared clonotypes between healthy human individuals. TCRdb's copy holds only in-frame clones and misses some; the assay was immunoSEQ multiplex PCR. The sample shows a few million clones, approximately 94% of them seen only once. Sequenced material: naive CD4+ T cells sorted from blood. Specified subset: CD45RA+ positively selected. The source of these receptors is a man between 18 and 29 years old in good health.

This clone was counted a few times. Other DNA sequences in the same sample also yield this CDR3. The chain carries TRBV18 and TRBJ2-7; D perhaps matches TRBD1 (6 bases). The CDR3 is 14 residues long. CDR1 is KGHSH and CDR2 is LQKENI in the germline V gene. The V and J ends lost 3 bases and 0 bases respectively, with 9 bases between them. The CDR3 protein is CASSPTGNSYEQYF. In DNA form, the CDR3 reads TGTGCCAGCTCACCTACAGGGAACTCCTACGAGCAGTACTTC. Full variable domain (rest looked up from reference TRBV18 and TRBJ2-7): NAGVMQNPRHLVRRRGQEARLRCSPMKGHSHVYWYRQLPEEGLKFMVYLQKENIIDESGMPKERFSAEFPKEGPSILRIQQVVRGDSAAYFCASSPTGNSYEQYFGPGTRLTVT.

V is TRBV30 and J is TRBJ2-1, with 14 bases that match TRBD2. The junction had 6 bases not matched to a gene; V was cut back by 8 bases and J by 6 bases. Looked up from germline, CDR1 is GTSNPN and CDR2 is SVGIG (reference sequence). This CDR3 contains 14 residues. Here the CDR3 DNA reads TGTGCCAGGACCGGGACTAGCGGGAGCAATGAGCAGTTCTTC. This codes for CARTGTSGSNEQFF.

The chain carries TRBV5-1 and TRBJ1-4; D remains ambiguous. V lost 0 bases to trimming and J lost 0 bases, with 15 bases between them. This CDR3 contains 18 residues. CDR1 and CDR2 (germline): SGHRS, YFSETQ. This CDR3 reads CASSLGVTALATNEKLFF. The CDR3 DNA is TGCGCCAGCAGCTTGGGGGTGACCGCACTCGCAACTAATGAAAAACTGTTTTTT.

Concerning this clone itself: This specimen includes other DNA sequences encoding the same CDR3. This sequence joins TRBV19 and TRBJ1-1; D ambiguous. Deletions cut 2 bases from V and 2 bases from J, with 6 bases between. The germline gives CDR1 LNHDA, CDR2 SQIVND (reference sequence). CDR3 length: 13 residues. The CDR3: CASSISENTEAFF. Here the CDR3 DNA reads TGTGCCAGTAGTATATCAGAAAACACTGAAGCTTTCTTT.

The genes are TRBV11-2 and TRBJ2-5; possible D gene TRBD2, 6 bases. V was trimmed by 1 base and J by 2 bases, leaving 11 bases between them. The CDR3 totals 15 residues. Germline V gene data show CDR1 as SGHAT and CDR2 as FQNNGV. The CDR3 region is CASSLALGGQETQYF. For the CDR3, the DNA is TGTGCCAGCAGCTTAGCCCTGGGAGGACAAGAGACCCAGTACTTC.

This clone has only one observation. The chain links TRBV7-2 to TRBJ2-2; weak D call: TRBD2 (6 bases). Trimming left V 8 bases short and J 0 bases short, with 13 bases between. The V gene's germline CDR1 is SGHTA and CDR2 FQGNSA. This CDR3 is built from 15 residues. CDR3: CASGSGGANTGELFF. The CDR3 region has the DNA TGTGCCAGCGGATCCGGGGGTGCGAACACCGGGGAGCTGTTTTTT.

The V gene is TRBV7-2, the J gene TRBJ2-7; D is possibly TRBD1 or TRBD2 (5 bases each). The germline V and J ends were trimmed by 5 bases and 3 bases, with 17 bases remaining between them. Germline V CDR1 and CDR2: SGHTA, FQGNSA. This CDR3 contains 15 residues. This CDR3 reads CASSRDAGTVYEQYF. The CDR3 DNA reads TGTGCCAGCAGCAGAGATGCCGGGACCGTCTACGAGCAGTACTTC.

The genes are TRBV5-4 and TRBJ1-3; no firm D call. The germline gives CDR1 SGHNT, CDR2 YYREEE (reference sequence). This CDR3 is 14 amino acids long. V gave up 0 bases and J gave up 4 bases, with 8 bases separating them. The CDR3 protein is CASSLGSRGNTIYF. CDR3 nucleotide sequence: TGTGCCAGCAGCTTGGGGAGCAGAGGAAACACCATATATTTT.

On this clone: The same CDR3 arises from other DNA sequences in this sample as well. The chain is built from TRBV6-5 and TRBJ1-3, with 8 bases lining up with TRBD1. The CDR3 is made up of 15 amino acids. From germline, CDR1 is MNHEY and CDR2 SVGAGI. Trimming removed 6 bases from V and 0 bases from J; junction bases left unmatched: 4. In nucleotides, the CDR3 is TGTGCCAGCAGCCGACAGGGGAGCTCTGGAAACACCATATATTTT. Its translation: CASSRQGSSGNTIYF.

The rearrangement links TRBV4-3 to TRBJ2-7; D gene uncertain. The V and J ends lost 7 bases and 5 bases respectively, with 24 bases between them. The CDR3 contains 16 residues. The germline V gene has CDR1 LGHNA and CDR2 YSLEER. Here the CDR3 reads CASTPLTVGNTHEQYF. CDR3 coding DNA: TGCGCCAGCACCCCACTAACCGTAGGGAACACCCACGAGCAGTACTTC.

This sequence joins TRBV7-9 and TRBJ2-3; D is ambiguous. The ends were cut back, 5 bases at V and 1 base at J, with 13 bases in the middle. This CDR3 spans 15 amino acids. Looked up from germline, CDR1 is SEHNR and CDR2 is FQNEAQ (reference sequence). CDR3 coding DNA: TGTGCCAGCAGCCCTTCATCCCCAGGCACAGATACGCAGTATTTT. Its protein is CASSPSSPGTDTQYF.

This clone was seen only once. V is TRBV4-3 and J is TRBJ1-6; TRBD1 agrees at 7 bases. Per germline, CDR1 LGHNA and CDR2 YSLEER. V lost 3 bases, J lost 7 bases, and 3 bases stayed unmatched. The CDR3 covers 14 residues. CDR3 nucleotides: TGCGCCAGCAGCCAGGGGGACAGAAATTCACCCCTCCACTTT. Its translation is CASSQGDRNSPLHF.

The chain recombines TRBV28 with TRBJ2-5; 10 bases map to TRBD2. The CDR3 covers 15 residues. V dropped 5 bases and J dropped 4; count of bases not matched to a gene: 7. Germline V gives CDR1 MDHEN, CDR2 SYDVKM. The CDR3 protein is CASSQSGRARETQYF. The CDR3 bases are TGTGCCAGCAGTCAGAGCGGGAGGGCCCGAGAGACCCAGTACTTC.

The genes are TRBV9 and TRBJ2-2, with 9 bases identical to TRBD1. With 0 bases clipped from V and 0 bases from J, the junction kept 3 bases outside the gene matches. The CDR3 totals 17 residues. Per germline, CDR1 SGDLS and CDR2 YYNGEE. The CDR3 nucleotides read TGTGCCAGCAGCGTAGAGGGACAGGGTTCGAACACCGGGGAGCTGTTTTTT. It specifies CASSVEGQGSNTGELFF.

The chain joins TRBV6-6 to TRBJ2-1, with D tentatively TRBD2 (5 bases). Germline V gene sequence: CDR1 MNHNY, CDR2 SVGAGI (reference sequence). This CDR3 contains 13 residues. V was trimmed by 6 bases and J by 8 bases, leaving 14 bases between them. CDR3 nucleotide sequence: TGTGCCAGCAGACCGCCTAGCAGTTATGAGCAGTTCTTC. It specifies CASRPPSSYEQFF.

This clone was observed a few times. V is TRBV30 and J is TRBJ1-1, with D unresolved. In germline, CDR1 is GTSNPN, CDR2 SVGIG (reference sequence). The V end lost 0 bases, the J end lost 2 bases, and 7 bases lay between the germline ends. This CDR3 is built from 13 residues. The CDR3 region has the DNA TGTGCCTGGAGTGTTAGGCACAACACTGAAGCTTTCTTT. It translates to CAWSVRHNTEAFF. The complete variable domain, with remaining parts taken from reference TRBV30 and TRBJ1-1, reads SQTIHQWPATLVQPVGSPLSLECTVEGTSNPNLYWYRQAAGRGLQLLFYSVGIGQISSEVPQNLSASRPQDRQFILSSKKLLLSDSGFYLCAWSVRHNTEAFFGQGTRLTVV.

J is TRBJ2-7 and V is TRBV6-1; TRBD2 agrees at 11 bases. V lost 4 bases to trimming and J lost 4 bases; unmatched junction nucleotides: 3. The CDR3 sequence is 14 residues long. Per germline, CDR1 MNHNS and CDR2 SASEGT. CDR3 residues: CASSAGTSGYEQYF. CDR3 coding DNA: TGTGCCAGCAGTGCCGGGACTAGCGGATACGAGCAGTACTTC.

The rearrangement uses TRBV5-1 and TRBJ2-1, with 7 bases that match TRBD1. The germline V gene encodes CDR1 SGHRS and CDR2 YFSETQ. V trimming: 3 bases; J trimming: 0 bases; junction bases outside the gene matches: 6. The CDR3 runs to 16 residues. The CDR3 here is CASSSSGTVSYNEQFF. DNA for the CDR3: TGCGCCAGCAGCTCATCCGGGACAGTCTCCTACAATGAGCAGTTCTTC.

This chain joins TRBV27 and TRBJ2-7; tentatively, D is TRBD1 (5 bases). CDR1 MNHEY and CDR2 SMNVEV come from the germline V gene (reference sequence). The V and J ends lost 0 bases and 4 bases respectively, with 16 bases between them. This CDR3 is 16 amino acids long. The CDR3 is CASSLSRAGSGYEQYF. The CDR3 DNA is TGTGCCAGCAGTTTATCCAGGGCAGGGTCGGGTTACGAGCAGTACTTC.

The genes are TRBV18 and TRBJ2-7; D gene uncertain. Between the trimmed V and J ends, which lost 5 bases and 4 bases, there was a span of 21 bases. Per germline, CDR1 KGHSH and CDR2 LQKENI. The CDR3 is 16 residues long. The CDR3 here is CASSAIRSILGYEQYF. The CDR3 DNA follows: TGTGCCAGCTCAGCAATCCGCAGTATCTTGGGATACGAGCAGTACTTC.

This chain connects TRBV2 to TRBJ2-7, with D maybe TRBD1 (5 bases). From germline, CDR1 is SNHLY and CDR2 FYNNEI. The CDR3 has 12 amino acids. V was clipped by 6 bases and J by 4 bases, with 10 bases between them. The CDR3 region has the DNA TGTGCCAGCAGCAGGGATGGGTACGAGCAGTACTTC. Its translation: CASSRDGYEQYF.

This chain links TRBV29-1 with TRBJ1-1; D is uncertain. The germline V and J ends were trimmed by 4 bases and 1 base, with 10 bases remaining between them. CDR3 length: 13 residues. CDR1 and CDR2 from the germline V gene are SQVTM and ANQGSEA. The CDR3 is CSVASQKNTEAFF. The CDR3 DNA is TGCAGCGTTGCGTCTCAGAAGAACACTGAAGCTTTCTTT.

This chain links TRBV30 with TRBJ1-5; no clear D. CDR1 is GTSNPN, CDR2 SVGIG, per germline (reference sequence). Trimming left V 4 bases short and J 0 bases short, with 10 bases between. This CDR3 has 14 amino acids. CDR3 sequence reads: CAWTLADSNQPQHF. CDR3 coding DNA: TGTGCCTGGACCCTCGCCGATAGCAATCAGCCCCAGCATTTT.

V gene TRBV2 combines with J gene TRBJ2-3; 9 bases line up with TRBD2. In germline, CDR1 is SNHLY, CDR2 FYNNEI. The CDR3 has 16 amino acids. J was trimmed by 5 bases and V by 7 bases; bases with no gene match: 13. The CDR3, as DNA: TGTGCCAGCATCAGGAGGGCGGGAGGGCCGAGAGATACGCAGTATTTT. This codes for CASIRRAGGPRDTQYF.

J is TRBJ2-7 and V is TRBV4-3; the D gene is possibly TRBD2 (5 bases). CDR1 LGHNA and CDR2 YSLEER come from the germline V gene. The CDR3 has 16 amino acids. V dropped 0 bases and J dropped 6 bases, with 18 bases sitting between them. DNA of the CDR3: TGCGCCAGCAGCCAAGAAAGGATGGTCAACAGCGGCGAGCAGTACTTC. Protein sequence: CASSQERMVNSGEQYF.

The CDR3 reads CASSQDLGGEQYF. The CDR3 region has the DNA TGTGCCAGCAGCCAAGATTTGGGGGGCGAGCAGTACTTC. The chain employs TRBV4-2 and TRBJ2-7; weak D call: TRBD2 (6 bases). The germline V gene has CDR1 LGHNA and CDR2 YNFKEQ. The CDR3 covers 13 residues. V lost 0 bases and J 6 bases, leaving 9 bases between the germline ends.

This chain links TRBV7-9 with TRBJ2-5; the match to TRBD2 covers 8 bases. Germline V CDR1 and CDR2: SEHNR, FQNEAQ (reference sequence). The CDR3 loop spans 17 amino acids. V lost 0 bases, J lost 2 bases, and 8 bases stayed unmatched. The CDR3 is CASSLALGGGTQETQYF. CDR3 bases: TGTGCCAGCAGCTTAGCGCTTGGCGGGGGGACTCAAGAGACCCAGTACTTC.

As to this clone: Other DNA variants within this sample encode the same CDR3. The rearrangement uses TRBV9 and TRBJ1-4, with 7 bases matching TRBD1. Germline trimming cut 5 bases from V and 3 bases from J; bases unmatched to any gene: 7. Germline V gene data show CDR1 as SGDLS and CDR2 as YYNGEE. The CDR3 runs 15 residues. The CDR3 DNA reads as TGTGCCAGCAGTAGGGATAGGGGGCCTAATGAAAAACTGTTTTTT. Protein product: CASSRDRGPNEKLFF.

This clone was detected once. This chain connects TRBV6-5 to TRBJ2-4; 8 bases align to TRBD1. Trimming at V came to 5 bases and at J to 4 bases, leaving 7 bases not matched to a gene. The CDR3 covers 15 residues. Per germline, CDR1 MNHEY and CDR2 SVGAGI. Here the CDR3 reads CASSPAGQGKNIQYF. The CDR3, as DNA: TGTGCCAGCAGTCCCGCCGGACAGGGAAAAAACATTCAGTACTTC.

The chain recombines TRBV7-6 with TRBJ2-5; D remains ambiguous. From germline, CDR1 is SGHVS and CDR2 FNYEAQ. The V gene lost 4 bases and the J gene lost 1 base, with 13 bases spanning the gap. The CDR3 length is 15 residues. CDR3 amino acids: CASSWSWGLQETQYF. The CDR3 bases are TGTGCCAGCAGCTGGAGTTGGGGTCTCCAAGAGACCCAGTACTTC.

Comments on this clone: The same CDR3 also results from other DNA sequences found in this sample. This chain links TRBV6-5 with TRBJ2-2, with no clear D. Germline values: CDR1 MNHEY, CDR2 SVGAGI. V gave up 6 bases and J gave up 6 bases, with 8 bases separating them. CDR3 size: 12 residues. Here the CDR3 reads CASSNGPGELFF. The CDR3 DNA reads TGTGCCAGCAGCAACGGACCCGGGGAGCTGTTTTTT.

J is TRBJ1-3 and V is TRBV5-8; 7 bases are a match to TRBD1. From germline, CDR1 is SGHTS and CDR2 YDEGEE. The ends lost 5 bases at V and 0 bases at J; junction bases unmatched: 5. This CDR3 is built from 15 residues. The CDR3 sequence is CASSYRDSSGNTIYF. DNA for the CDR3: TGTGCCAGCAGTTATCGGGACAGCTCTGGAAACACCATATATTTT.